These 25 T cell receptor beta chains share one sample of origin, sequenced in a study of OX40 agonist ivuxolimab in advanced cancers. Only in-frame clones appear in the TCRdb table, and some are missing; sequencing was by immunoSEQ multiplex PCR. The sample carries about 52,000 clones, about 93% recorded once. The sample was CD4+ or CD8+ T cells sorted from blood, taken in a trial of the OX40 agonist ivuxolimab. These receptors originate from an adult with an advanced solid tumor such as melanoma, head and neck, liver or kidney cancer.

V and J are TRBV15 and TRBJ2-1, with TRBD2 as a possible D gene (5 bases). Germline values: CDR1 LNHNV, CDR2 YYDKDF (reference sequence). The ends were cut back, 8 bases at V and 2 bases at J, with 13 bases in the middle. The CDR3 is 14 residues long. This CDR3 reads CATQSGGAYNEQFF. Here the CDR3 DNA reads TGTGCCACCCAGAGCGGCGGTGCCTACAATGAGCAGTTCTTC.

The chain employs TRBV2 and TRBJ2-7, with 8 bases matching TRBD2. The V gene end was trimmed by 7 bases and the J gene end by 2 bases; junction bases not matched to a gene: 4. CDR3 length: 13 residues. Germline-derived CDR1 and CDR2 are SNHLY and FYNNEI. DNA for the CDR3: TGTGCCAGCAACCCAGCGGGGGCCTACGAGCAGTACTTC. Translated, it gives CASNPAGAYEQYF.

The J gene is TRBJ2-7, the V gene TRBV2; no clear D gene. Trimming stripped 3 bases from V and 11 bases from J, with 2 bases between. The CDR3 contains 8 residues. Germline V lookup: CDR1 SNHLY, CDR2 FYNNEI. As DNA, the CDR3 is TGTGCCAGCAGTGATGAGTACTTC. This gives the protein CASSDEYF.

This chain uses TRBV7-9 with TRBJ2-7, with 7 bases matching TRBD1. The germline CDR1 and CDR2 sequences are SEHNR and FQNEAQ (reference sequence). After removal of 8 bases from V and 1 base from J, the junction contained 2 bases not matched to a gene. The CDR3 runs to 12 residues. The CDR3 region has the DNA TGTGCCAGCGGGGGACAGTCCTACGAGCAGTACTTC. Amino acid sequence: CASGGQSYEQYF.

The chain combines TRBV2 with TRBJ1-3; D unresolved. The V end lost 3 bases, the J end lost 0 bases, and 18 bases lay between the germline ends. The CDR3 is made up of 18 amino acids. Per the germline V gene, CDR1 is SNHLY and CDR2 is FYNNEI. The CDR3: CASSERAGAVLSGNTIYF. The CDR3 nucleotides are TGTGCCAGCAGTGAGCGGGCGGGTGCGGTCCTCTCTGGAAACACCATATATTTT.

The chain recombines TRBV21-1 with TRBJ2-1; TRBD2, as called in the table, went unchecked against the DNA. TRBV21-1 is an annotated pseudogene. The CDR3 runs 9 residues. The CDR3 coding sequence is TGTGCCAGCGAGAATGAGCAGTTCTTC. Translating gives CASENEQFF.

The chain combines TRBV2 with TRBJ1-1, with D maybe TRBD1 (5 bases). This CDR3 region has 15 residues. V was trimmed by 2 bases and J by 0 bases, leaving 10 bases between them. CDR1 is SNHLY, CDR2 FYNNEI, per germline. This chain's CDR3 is CASSEPGLMNTEAFF. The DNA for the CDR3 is TGTGCCAGCAGTGAACCGGGACTGATGAACACTGAAGCTTTCTTT.

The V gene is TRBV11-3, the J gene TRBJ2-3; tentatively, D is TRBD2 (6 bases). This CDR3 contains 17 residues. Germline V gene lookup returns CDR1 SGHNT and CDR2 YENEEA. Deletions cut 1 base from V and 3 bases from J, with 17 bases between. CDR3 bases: TGTGCCAGCAGCTTAGGACTAGGGAGTTTCGGGACAGATACGCAGTATTTT. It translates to CASSLGLGSFGTDTQYF.

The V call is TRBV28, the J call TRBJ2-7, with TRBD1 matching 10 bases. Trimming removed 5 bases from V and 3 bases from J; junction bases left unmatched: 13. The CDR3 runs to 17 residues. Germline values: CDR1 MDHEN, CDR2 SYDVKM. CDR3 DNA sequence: TGTGCCAGCAGTCCTTGGCCTCCGGGACAGGGGATCTACGAGCAGTACTTC. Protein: CASSPWPPGQGIYEQYF. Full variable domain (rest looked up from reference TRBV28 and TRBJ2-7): DVKVTQSSRYLVKRTGEKVFLECVQDMDHENMFWYRQDPGLGLRLIYFSYDVKMKEKGDIPEGYSVSREKKERFSLILESASTNQTSMYLCASSPWPPGQGIYEQYFGPGTRLTVT.

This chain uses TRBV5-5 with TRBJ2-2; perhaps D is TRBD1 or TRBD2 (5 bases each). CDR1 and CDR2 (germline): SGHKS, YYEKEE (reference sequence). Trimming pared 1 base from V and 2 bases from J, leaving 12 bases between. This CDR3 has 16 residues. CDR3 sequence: CASSLIEGHNTGELFF. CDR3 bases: TGTGCCAGCAGCTTGATAGAGGGGCACAACACCGGGGAGCTGTTTTTT.

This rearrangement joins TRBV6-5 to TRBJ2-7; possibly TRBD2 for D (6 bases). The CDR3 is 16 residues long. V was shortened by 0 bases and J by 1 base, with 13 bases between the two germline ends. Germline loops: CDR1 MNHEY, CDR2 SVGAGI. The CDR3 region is CASSYSFAGRSYEQYF. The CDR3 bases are TGTGCCAGCAGTTACTCCTTTGCGGGGAGATCCTACGAGCAGTACTTC.

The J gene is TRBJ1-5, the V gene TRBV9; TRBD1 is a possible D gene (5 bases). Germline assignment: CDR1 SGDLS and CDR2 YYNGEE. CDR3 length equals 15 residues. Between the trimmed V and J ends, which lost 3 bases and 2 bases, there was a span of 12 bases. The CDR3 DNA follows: TGTGCCAGCAGCGCTGGAGGGGACGGCAATCAGCCCCAGCATTTT. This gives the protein CASSAGGDGNQPQHF. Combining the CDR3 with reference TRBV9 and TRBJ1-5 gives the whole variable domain DSGVTQTPKHLITATGQRVTLRCSPRSGDLSVYWYQQSLDQGLQFLIQYYNGEERAKGNILERFSAQQFPDLHSELNLSSLELGDSALYFCASSAGGDGNQPQHFGDGTRLSIL.

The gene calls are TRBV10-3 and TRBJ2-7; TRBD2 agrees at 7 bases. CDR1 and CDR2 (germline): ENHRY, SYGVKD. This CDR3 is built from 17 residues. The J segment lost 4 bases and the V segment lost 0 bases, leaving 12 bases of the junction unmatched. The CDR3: CAISESNRGGRAYEQYF. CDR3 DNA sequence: TGTGCCATCAGTGAGTCGAATCGAGGCGGGAGAGCGTACGAGCAGTACTTC.

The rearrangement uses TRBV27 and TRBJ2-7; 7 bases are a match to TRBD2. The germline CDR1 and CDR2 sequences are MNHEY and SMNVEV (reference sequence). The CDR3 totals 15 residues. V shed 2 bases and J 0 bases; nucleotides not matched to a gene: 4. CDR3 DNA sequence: TGTGCCAGCAGTTTAACTAGCGTCTCCTCCTACGAGCAGTACTTC. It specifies CASSLTSVSSYEQYF.

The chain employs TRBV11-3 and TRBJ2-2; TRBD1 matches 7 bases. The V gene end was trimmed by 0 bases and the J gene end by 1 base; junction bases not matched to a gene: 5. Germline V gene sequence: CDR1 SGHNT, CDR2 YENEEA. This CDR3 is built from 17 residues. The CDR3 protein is CASSLDPGTENTGELFF. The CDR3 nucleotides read TGTGCCAGCAGCTTAGATCCTGGGACAGAGAACACCGGGGAGCTGTTTTTT.

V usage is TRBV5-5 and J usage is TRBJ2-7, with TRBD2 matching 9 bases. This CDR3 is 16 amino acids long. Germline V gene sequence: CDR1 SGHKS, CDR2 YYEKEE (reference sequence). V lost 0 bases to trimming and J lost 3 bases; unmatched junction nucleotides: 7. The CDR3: CASSLALAGWGYEQYF. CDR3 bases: TGTGCCAGCAGCTTGGCGCTAGCGGGATGGGGCTACGAGCAGTACTTC.

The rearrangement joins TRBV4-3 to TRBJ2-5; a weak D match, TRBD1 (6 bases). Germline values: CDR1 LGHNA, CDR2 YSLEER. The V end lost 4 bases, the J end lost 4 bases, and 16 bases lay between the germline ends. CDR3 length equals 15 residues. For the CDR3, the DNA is TGCGCCAGCAGCCGGGTTACAGGGAAGGGAGAGACCCAGTACTTC. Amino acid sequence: CASSRVTGKGETQYF.

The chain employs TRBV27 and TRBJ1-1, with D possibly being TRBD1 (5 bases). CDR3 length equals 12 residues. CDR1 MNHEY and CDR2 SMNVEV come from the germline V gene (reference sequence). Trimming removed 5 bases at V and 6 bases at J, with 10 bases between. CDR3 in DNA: TGTGCCAGCAGTATACCGGGGCCTGAAGCTTTCTTT. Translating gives CASSIPGPEAFF.

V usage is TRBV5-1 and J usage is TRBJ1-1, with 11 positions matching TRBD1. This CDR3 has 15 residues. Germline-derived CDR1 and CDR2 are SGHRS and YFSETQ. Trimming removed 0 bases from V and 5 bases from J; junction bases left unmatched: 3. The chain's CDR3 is CASSLVGQGATEAFF. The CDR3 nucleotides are TGCGCCAGCAGCTTGGTTGGACAGGGGGCAACTGAAGCTTTCTTT.

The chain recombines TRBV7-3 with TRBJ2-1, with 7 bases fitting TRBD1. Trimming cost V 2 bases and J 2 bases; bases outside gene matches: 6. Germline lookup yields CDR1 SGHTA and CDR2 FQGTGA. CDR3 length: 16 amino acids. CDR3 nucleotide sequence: TGTGCCAGCAGCTTACCCGGGACAGCGCCCTACAATGAGCAGTTCTTC. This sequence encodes CASSLPGTAPYNEQFF. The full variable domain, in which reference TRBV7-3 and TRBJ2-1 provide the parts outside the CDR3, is GAGVSQTPSNKVTEKGKYVELRCDPISGHTALYWYRQSLGQGPEFLIYFQGTGAADDSGLPNDRFFAVRPEGSVSTLKIQRTERGDSAVYLCASSLPGTAPYNEQFFGPGTRLTVL.

The CDR3 loop is CSVLSGRGEAFF. The CDR3 nucleotides are TGCAGCGTCCTCAGCGGGAGGGGTGAAGCTTTCTTT. The V gene is TRBV29-1, the J gene TRBJ1-1; D may be TRBD1 (5 bases). Trimming left V 6 bases short and J 7 bases short, with 15 bases between. The CDR3 contains 12 residues. Per the germline V gene, CDR1 is SQVTM and CDR2 is ANQGSEA.

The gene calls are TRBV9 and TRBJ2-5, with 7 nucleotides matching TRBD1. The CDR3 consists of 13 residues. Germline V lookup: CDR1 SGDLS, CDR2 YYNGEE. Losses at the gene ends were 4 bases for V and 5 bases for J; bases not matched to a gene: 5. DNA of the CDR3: TGTGCCAGCAGCCCCGGGACAGACGAGACCCAGTACTTC. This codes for CASSPGTDETQYF.

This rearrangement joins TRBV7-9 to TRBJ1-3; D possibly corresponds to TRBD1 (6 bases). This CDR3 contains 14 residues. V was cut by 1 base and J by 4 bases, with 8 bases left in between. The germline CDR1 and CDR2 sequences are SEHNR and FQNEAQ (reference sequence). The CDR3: CASSLGGQGNTIYF. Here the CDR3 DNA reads TGTGCCAGCAGCTTAGGAGGACAGGGAAACACCATATATTTT.

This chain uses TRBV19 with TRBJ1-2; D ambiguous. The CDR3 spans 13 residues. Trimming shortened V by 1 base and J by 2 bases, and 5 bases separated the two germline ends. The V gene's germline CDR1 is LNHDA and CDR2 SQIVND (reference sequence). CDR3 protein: CASSIAGNYGYTF. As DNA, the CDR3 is TGTGCCAGTAGTATAGCTGGCAACTATGGCTACACCTTC. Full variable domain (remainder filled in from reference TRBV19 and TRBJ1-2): DGGITQSPKYLFRKEGQNVTLSCEQNLNHDAMYWYRQDPGQGLRLIYYSQIVNDFQKGDIAEGYSVSREKKESFPLTVTSAQKNPTAFYLCASSIAGNYGYTFGSGTRLTVV.

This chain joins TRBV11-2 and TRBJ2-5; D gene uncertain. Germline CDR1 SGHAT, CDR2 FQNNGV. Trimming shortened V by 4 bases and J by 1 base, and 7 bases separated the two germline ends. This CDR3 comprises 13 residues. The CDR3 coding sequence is TGTGCCAGCAGCTCCCCGAGCCAAGAGACCCAGTACTTC. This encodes CASSSPSQETQYF.